The 30 T cell receptor beta chains given below trace back to one sample, sequenced in a study of blood T cell repertoires in COVID-19. Sequenced by immunoSEQ multiplex PCR; TCRdb stores in-frame clones only, minus some. The sample lists 50,000 to 70,000 clones; around 79% were seen once. The sample consisted of peripheral blood. These receptors were collected from a man in his sixties with acute or convalescent COVID-19.

This chain links TRBV19 with TRBJ2-2; 11 bases are a match to TRBD1. CDR1 is LNHDA, CDR2 SQIVND, per germline (reference sequence). There are 15 residues in the CDR3. The trim removed 9 bases at V and 7 bases at J, leaving 10 bases unmatched. For the CDR3, the DNA is TGTGCCAGCCTTATCCGAGGGACAGGGGGCGGGGAGCTGTTTTTT. It yields the protein CASLIRGTGGGELFF. Variable domain in full (rest from reference TRBV19 and TRBJ2-2): DGGITQSPKYLFRKEGQNVTLSCEQNLNHDAMYWYRQDPGQGLRLIYYSQIVNDFQKGDIAEGYSVSREKKESFPLTVTSAQKNPTAFYLCASLIRGTGGGELFFGEGSRLTVL.

CDR3 amino acids: CASSQDTEAFF. CDR3 nucleotides: TGCGCCAGCAGCCAGGACACTGAAGCTTTCTTT. This sequence joins TRBV5-1 and TRBJ1-1; no reliable D call. This CDR3 comprises 11 residues. Germline values: CDR1 SGHRS, CDR2 YFSETQ. V lost 4 bases and J 3 bases, leaving 4 bases between the germline ends. Together with reference TRBV5-1 and TRBJ1-1, the CDR3 gives the full variable domain: KAGVTQTPRYLIKTRGQQVTLSCSPISGHRSVSWYQQTPGQGLQFLFEYFSETQRNKGNFPGRFSGRQFSNSRSEMNVSTLELGDSALYLCASSQDTEAFFGQGTRLTVV.

The rearrangement links TRBV4-1 to TRBJ1-5; 7 nucleotides agree with TRBD1. The germline V gene has CDR1 MGHRA and CDR2 YSYEKL. This CDR3 region has 15 residues. The junction had 4 bases not matched to a gene; V was cut back by 1 base and J by 4 bases. The CDR3 reads CASSQAGTVNQPQHF. The CDR3 DNA follows: TGCGCCAGCAGCCAAGCCGGGACAGTTAATCAGCCCCAGCATTTT.

The V gene is TRBV7-3, the J gene TRBJ1-1, with 9 nucleotides matching TRBD1. CDR3 length: 15 residues. Germline assignment: CDR1 SGHTA and CDR2 FQGTGA. Unmatched junction bases numbered 8, after V lost 5 bases and J lost 4 bases. This CDR3 reads CASSLLGQGTTEAFF. The CDR3 DNA follows: TGTGCCAGCAGCCTCTTGGGACAGGGCACCACTGAAGCTTTCTTT. Full variable domain (remainder filled in from reference TRBV7-3 and TRBJ1-1): GAGVSQTPSNKVTEKGKYVELRCDPISGHTALYWYRQSLGQGPEFLIYFQGTGAADDSGLPNDRFFAVRPEGSVSTLKIQRTERGDSAVYLCASSLLGQGTTEAFFGQGTRLTVV.

V gene TRBV7-9 combines with J gene TRBJ2-3; 10 bases are a match to TRBD2. V shed 5 bases, J shed 5 bases, and the junction held 13 bases outside the gene matches. CDR1 and CDR2 (germline): SEHNR, FQNEAQ (reference sequence). The CDR3 has 17 amino acids. CDR3 sequence: CASSPRLAGALGDTQYF. DNA of the CDR3: TGTGCCAGCAGCCCTCGGCTAGCGGGGGCACTGGGAGATACGCAGTATTTT.

The rearrangement links TRBV28 to TRBJ1-3; D unresolved. The CDR3 consists of 15 residues. The V gene's germline CDR1 is MDHEN and CDR2 SYDVKM. Trimming stripped 2 bases from V and 7 bases from J, with 15 bases between. CDR3 coding DNA: TGTGCCAGCAGTTTACGACTACAGAACCCCAACACCATATATTTT. As protein: CASSLRLQNPNTIYF.

This clone counts as large. The V call is TRBV2, the J call TRBJ2-3; D call uncertain. V lost 0 bases and J lost 3, with 13 bases in between. The CDR3 sequence is 16 residues long. Germline CDR1 is SNHLY and CDR2 is FYNNEI. In DNA, the CDR3 is TGTGCCAGCAGTGAAGCGCTTCGCCTATTAACAGATACGCAGTATTTT. It encodes CASSEALRLLTDTQYF. The full variable domain, in which reference TRBV2 and TRBJ2-3 provide the parts outside the CDR3, is EPEVTQTPSHQVTQMGQEVILRCVPISNHLYFYWYRQILGQKVEFLVSFYNNEISEKSEIFDDQFSVERPDGSNFTLKIRSTKLEDSAMYFCASSEALRLLTDTQYFGPGTRLTVL.

This clone was observed a handful of times. The V and J genes are TRBV19 and TRBJ2-1, with 8 positions matching TRBD2. The ends lost 3 bases at V and 3 bases at J; junction bases unmatched: 10. The length of the CDR3 is 17 residues. CDR1 LNHDA and CDR2 SQIVND come from the germline V gene (reference sequence). The CDR3 bases are TGTGCCAGTAGTATTTATTTGTCGGCGGGAGGCTACAATGAGCAGTTCTTC. Translation: CASSIYLSAGGYNEQFF.

V gene TRBV28 combines with J gene TRBJ1-5; 11 nucleotides line up with TRBD1. This CDR3 comprises 16 residues. In germline, CDR1 is MDHEN, CDR2 SYDVKM. V shed 2 bases and J 6 bases; nucleotides not matched to a gene: 6. In DNA form, the CDR3 reads TGTGCCAGCAGTTTAACGGACAGGGGGCGCGGTCAGCCCCAGCATTTT. Amino acid sequence: CASSLTDRGRGQPQHF.

The rearrangement joins TRBV4-2 to TRBJ2-3; D is perhaps TRBD1 (6 bases). This CDR3 comprises 15 residues. Trimming cost V 1 base and J 6 bases, with 14 bases left between them. The germline V gene encodes CDR1 LGHNA and CDR2 YNFKEQ. CDR3 sequence (DNA): TGTGCCAGCAGCCAAGGCCCAGGGGACACCGATACGCAGTATTTT. Residues: CASSQGPGDTDTQYF.

The V gene is TRBV6-6, the J gene TRBJ2-7; no clear D. Trimming stripped 0 bases from V and 0 bases from J, with 12 bases between. This CDR3 has 16 amino acids. Germline CDR1 reads MNHNY; CDR2 reads SVGAGI (reference sequence). The chain's CDR3 is CASSYSKVSSSYEQYF. The DNA of the CDR3 is TGTGCCAGCAGTTACTCGAAGGTGTCTAGCTCCTACGAGCAGTACTTC.

The rearrangement joins TRBV5-3 to TRBJ2-5; 11 nucleotides align to TRBD2. TRBV5-3 has ORF status, its function being uncertain. V shed 4 bases, J shed 7 bases, and the junction held 12 bases outside the gene matches. The CDR3 loop spans 16 amino acids. CDR3 amino acids: CARSPNNSGGVGTQYF. DNA for the CDR3: TGTGCCAGAAGCCCTAATAATAGCGGGGGGGTAGGGACCCAGTACTTC.

To note about this clone: Other DNA variants within this sample encode the same CDR3. The chain recombines TRBV29-1 with TRBJ1-2; 12 bases map to TRBD1. V lost 7 bases, J lost 3 bases, and 3 bases stayed unmatched. The CDR3 has 13 amino acids. Germline assignment: CDR1 SQVTM and CDR2 ANQGSEA. CDR3: CSAGQGADYGYTF. The DNA for the CDR3 is TGCAGCGCGGGACAGGGGGCCGACTATGGCTACACCTTC.

The V call is TRBV18, the J call TRBJ1-2; D remains unclear. Germline assignment: CDR1 KGHSH and CDR2 LQKENI. The ends were cut back, 8 bases at V and 8 bases at J, with 12 bases in the middle. The CDR3 is 11 amino acids. CDR3 DNA: TGTGCCAGCGAGGGAAGCCGGGGCTACACCTTC. It translates to CASEGSRGYTF. The variable domain in full, completed from reference TRBV18 and TRBJ1-2, reads NAGVMQNPRHLVRRRGQEARLRCSPMKGHSHVYWYRQLPEEGLKFMVYLQKENIIDESGMPKERFSAEFPKEGPSILRIQQVVRGDSAAYFCASEGSRGYTFGSGTRLTVV.

A few counts support this clone. The chain uses TRBV6-7 and TRBJ2-2; 8 bases fit TRBD1. TRBV6-7 has ORF status, its function being uncertain. The trim removed 5 bases at V and 4 bases at J, leaving 12 bases unmatched. CDR3 size: 17 residues. In DNA form, the CDR3 reads TGTGCCAGCAGTGAAATTGACAGGGGCGTCTGCACCGGGGAGCTGTTTTTT. Its translation is CASSEIDRGVCTGELFF.

The rearrangement joins TRBV19 to TRBJ1-6; D gene ambiguous. Germline V lookup: CDR1 LNHDA, CDR2 SQIVND (reference sequence). The V end was cut by 5 bases, the J end by 0 bases, with 11 bases between. The length of the CDR3 is 16 residues. The DNA of the CDR3 is TGTGCCAGTAGTCCCCAACAGAGCTCCTATAATTCACCCCTCCACTTT. The encoded protein is CASSPQQSSYNSPLHF.

This clone is a singleton in its sample. The chain's CDR3 is CASSLGTGRGNTIYF. CDR3 nucleotides: TGTGCCAGCAGCCTTGGGACAGGTCGGGGAAACACCATATATTTT. The gene calls are TRBV14 and TRBJ1-3; TRBD1 agrees at 8 bases. The V gene's germline CDR1 is SGHDN and CDR2 FVKESK. This CDR3 is 15 amino acids long. Trimming cost V 4 bases and J 4 bases; bases outside gene matches: 6.

The chain employs TRBV6-6 and TRBJ2-2; no clear D. The CDR3 runs to 12 residues. V was trimmed by 8 bases and J by 7 bases, leaving 11 bases between them. The germline gives CDR1 MNHNY, CDR2 SVGAGI (reference sequence). The CDR3, as DNA: TGTGCCAGCCATTTTAGCAACGGGGAGCTGTTTTTT. It encodes CASHFSNGELFF.

The gene calls are TRBV24-1 and TRBJ2-6, with a weak D call TRBD2 (5 bases). V was trimmed by 3 bases and J by 1 base, leaving 9 bases between them. From germline, CDR1 is KGHDR and CDR2 SFDVKD. The CDR3 spans 16 residues. As DNA, the CDR3 is TGTGCCACCAGTGATCGAGGGCGGTCTGGGGCCAACGTCCTGACTTTC. Encoded protein: CATSDRGRSGANVLTF.

The rearrangement links TRBV18 to TRBJ2-3, with TRBD2 matching over 14 bases. Germline V gene sequence: CDR1 KGHSH, CDR2 LQKENI. This CDR3 comprises 21 residues. The J segment lost 0 bases and the V segment lost 3 bases, leaving 14 bases of the junction unmatched. The CDR3 DNA sequence: TGTGCCAGCTCACCTCTTCCGGGACTAGCGGGAGCGATCCTTAGCACAGATACGCAGTATTTT. This sequence encodes CASSPLPGLAGAILSTDTQYF.

This chain connects TRBV7-8 to TRBJ2-5, with a weak D call TRBD2 (6 bases). Per germline, CDR1 SGHVS and CDR2 FQNEAQ. Trimming took off 5 bases at V and 4 bases at J, with 20 bases between the two ends. The CDR3 is made up of 16 amino acids. The CDR3 DNA reads TGTGCCAGCAGCCCAGAGGACTACCTCAAGCCAGAGACCCAGTACTTC. Its translation is CASSPEDYLKPETQYF.

The chain recombines TRBV25-1 with TRBJ2-2, with 7 bases that match TRBD2. There are 16 residues in the CDR3. V lost 3 bases to trimming and J lost 6 bases; unmatched junction nucleotides: 10. The germline V gene encodes CDR1 MGHDK and CDR2 SYGVNS. The CDR3 loop is CASSDGLGGRAGELFF. The CDR3 DNA follows: TGTGCCAGCAGTGACGGGTTAGGAGGGAGGGCCGGGGAGCTGTTTTTT.

V is TRBV5-8 and J is TRBJ1-6, with a possible D match to TRBD1 (6 bases). CDR3 length: 14 amino acids. Between the trimmed V and J ends, which lost 4 bases and 7 bases, there was a span of 12 bases. CDR1 and CDR2 (germline): SGHTS, YDEGEE. The CDR3, as DNA: TGTGCCAGCAGCCCAACAGGGCCCAATTCACCCCTCCACTTT. It specifies CASSPTGPNSPLHF.

The V gene is TRBV5-5, the J gene TRBJ2-5, with 7 bases that match TRBD2. The length of the CDR3 is 13 residues. V lost 3 bases to trimming and J lost 5 bases; unmatched junction nucleotides: 4. CDR1 SGHKS and CDR2 YYEKEE come from the germline V gene (reference sequence). The CDR3 nucleotides are TGTGCCAGCAGCTCCAGCGGGGACGAGACCCAGTACTTC. Encoded protein: CASSSSGDETQYF.

The chain is built from TRBV6-1 and TRBJ2-5; 8 nucleotides line up with TRBD2. Germline CDR1 and CDR2: MNHNS and SASEGT. V lost 4 bases and J lost 1; bases outside the gene matches: 20. This CDR3 has 20 amino acids. CDR3 region: CASSGQDASRAGGFQETQYF. The CDR3 DNA reads TGTGCCAGCAGTGGACAGGACGCTAGTCGGGCGGGGGGTTTCCAAGAGACCCAGTACTTC.

The CDR3 DNA follows: TGTGCCAGCAGCTCGACAGGGTATGGCTACACCTTC. It encodes CASSSTGYGYTF. The chain is built from TRBV11-2 and TRBJ1-2; 7 bases line up with TRBD1. V shed 4 bases and J 5 bases; nucleotides not matched to a gene: 1. The CDR3 is made up of 12 amino acids. The V gene's germline CDR1 is SGHAT and CDR2 FQNNGV.

The J gene is TRBJ1-5, the V gene TRBV2; weak D call: TRBD1 (5 bases). Germline V gene sequence: CDR1 SNHLY, CDR2 FYNNEI. V shed 6 bases and J shed 4 bases, with 10 bases lying between them. The length of the CDR3 is 13 residues. CDR3 in amino acids: CASSGTPNQPQHF. The DNA of the CDR3 is TGTGCCAGCAGCGGGACTCCTAATCAGCCCCAGCATTTT.

The chain couples TRBV28 to TRBJ1-2, with TRBD1 matching 7 bases. The germline gives CDR1 MDHEN, CDR2 SYDVKM. This CDR3 comprises 15 residues. J lost 7 bases, V lost 6 bases, and 14 bases had no gene match. In nucleotides, the CDR3 is TGTGCCAGCAGCGACAGGGTCGGTTCTATTGGTGGCTACACCTTC. Protein product: CASSDRVGSIGGYTF.

CDR3 sequence reads: CASSYGTAATEETQYF. In nucleotides, the CDR3 is TGCGCCAGCAGCTACGGGACAGCGGCTACCGAAGAGACCCAGTACTTC. V gene TRBV5-1 combines with J gene TRBJ2-5, with 7 bases identical to TRBD1. Germline CDR1 reads SGHRS; CDR2 reads YFSETQ. The V gene end was trimmed by 3 bases and the J gene end by 3 bases; junction bases not matched to a gene: 11. This CDR3 contains 16 residues.

The genes are TRBV29-1 and TRBJ2-2, with D perhaps TRBD1 (7 bases). The V gene lost 6 bases and the J gene lost 5 bases, with 16 bases spanning the gap. Germline-derived CDR1 and CDR2 are SQVTM and ANQGSEA. The CDR3 is 14 amino acids. In nucleotides, the CDR3 is TGCAGCGTCGAGGGGGGACAGTATACCGGGGAGCTGTTTTTT. Its protein product is CSVEGGQYTGELFF.